Listed below are T cell receptor beta chains from one sample, sequenced in a study of CD8 T cells in Susac syndrome. TCRdb redid the calling of the immunoSEQ multiplex PCR reads with MiXCR, one entry per CDR3 protein. The sample has roughly 200,000 distinct CDR3 sequences, over 90% seen once; the top ten hold around 0.1%. Sequencing input: CD4+ T cells from PBMCs. These receptors were obtained from a human donor with Susac syndrome. The conserved cysteine and the conserved F or W are not part of the CDR3 here. The size field is filled for only some rows; it gives once, few, many or a size class.

NA,TRBV20-1,SAHDRGQETQY
NA,TRBV28,ASSLMSWGNSYEQY
NA,TRBV12-3/TRBV12-4,ASSDRRRGGELF
few,TRBV2,ASSRGRTNIQY
NA,TRBV6-2/TRBV6-3,ASTKSSHMNTEAF
NA,TRBV6-5,ASNLQQGAKEQF
NA,TRBV5-4,ASSFKDSSYEQY
once,TRBV30,AWSRGRGSSPLH
NA,TRBV5-1,ASSLMWNTEAF
NA,TRBV11-2,ASSLDINYGGYT
NA,TRBV7-8,ASSLVFTTDTQY
NA,TRBV20-1,SARAGEQPQH
NA,TRBV20-1,SAIPGLSTDTQY
NA,TRBV30,AWSPRGANQPQH
NA,TRBV12-3/TRBV12-4,ASSPDSATNEKLF
NA,TRBV5-1,ASSGLAGGADTQY
NA,TRBV6-5,ASSSAEEAKNIQY
NA,TRBV19,ASSGGKNEQY
NA,TRBV3-1,ASSQGELRGYT
NA,TRBV7-9,ASSLQPPGQGTDTQY
NA,TRBV12-3/TRBV12-4,ASSFRQSQETQY
NA,TRBV7-9,ASSRTGTGGNEQF
NA,TRBV7-6,ASSLVSTGGSEQF
NA,TRBV11-2,ASRTLGMNEQF
once,TRBV7-9,ASSLVSGGNT
once,TRBV5-1,ASSHGGEGYGYT
NA,TRBV18,ASSPTSDRGQPQH
NA,TRBV9,ASSVTSGRPSYNEQF
NA,TRBV12-3/TRBV12-4,ASSPTGQENTDTQY
NA,TRBV28,ASRTGGNEQF
NA,TRBV6-2/TRBV6-3,ASSTPGQEQY
NA,TRBV30,AWSPPGAGDYEQY
NA,TRBV29-1,SVEKDRGDTEAF
NA,TRBV30,AWGAGYGYT
NA,TRBV11-2,ASSATLESGTEAF
NA,TRBV5-1,ASSLVPRGTEAF